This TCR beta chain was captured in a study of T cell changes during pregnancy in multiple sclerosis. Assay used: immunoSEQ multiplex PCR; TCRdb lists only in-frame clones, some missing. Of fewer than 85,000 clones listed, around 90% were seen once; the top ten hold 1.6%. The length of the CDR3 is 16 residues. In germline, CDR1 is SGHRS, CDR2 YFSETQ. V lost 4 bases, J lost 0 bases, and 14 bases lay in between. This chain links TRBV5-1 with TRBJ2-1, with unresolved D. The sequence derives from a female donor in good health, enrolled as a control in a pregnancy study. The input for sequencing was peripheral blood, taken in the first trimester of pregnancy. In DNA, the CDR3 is TGCGCCAGCAGCCAAATACCCGAGAGCTCCTACAATGAGCAGTTCTTC. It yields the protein CASSQIPESSYNEQFF.